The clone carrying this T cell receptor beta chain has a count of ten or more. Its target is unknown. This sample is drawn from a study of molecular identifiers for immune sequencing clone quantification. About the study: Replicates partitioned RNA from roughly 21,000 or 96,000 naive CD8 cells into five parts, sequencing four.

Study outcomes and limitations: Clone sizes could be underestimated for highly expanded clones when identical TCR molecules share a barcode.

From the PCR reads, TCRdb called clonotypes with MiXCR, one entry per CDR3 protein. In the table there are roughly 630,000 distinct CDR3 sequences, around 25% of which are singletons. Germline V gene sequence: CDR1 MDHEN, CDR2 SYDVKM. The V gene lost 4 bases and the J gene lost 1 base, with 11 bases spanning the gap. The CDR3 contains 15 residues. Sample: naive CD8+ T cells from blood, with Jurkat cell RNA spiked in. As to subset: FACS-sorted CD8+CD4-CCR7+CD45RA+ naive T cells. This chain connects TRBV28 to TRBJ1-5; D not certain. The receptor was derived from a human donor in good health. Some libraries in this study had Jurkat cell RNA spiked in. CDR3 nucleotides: TGTGCCAGCAGTTGGGGAGGAGTAAGCAATCAGCCCCAGCATTTT. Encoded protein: CASSWGGVSNQPQHF.